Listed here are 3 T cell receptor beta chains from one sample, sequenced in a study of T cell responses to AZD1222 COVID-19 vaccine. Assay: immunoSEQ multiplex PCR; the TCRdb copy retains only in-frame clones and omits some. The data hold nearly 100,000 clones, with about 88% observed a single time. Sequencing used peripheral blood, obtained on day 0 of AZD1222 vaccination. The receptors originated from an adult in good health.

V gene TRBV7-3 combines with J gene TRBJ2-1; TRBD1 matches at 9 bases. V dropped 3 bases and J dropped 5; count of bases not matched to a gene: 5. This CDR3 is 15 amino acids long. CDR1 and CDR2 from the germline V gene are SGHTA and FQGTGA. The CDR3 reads CASSFSGTGNNEQFF. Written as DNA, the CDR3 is TGTGCCAGCAGCTTCTCCGGGACAGGGAACAATGAGCAGTTCTTC.

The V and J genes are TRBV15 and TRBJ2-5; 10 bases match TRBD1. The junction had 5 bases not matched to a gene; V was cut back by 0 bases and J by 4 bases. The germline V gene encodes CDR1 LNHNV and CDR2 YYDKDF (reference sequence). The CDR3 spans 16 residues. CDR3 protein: CATSRESGTGVETQYF. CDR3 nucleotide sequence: TGTGCCACCAGCAGAGAATCCGGGACAGGGGTAGAGACCCAGTACTTC.

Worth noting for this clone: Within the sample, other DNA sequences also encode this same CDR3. The CDR3 nucleotides read TGTGCCAGCTCACCACCGGGGGAGACCCAGTACTTC. Its translation is CASSPPGETQYF. This rearrangement joins TRBV18 to TRBJ2-5; D call uncertain. The V and J ends lost 0 bases and 5 bases respectively, with 4 bases between them. The CDR3 is made up of 12 amino acids. Germline CDR1 and CDR2: KGHSH and LQKENI.